Shown below are 32 T cell receptor beta chains from a single sample sequenced in a study of tumor-infiltrating lymphocytes in oesophageal squamous cell carcinoma. In TCRdb, the PCR reads were re-called with MiXCR into one record per CDR3 protein. Altogether roughly 16,000 distinct CDR3 sequences are present, 44% being singletons, with the ten largest covering around 40%. The source material was blood. The receptors stem from a female donor with esophageal squamous cell carcinoma.

The chain recombines TRBV3-1 with TRBJ1-3; D is possibly TRBD1 (5 bases). The V gene lost 4 bases and the J gene lost 0 bases, with 10 bases spanning the gap. The CDR3 totals 15 residues. Germline V gene data show CDR1 as LGHDT and CDR2 as YNNKEL (reference sequence). CDR3 loop: CASSPLDSSGNTIYF. The CDR3 DNA reads TGTGCCAGCAGCCCATTAGACAGCTCTGGAAACACCATATATTTT.

Many counts were recorded for this clonotype. This chain joins TRBV7-8 and TRBJ2-7; the D call may be TRBD1 or TRBD2 (5 bases each). The V end lost 3 bases, the J end lost 1 base, and 13 bases lay between the germline ends. This CDR3 region has 15 residues. Germline loops: CDR1 SGHVS, CDR2 FQNEAQ. The CDR3 nucleotides read TGTGCCAGCAGCTTGTTCCAGGGACCTTCCTACGAGCAGTACTTC. It specifies CASSLFQGPSYEQYF.

The J gene is TRBJ2-7, the V gene TRBV7-8; the match to TRBD2 covers 8 bases. Germline CDR1 reads SGHVS; CDR2 reads FQNEAQ. This CDR3 comprises 10 residues. The CDR3 nucleotides are TGTGCCAGCTCACCTGACGGGGGGGGGGTC. Protein: CASSPDGGGV.

The chain joins TRBV7-3 to TRBJ2-5, with TRBD2 identical over 8 bases. The end of the DNA fits TRBJ2-1 better, so the J call may be wrong. The CDR3 is 15 amino acids. CDR1 is SGHTA, CDR2 FQGTGA, per germline. The CDR3, as DNA: TGTGCCAGCAGCTCTGGAGGGAGCGGGGGAAATGAGCAGTTCTTC. Its protein is CASSSGGSGGNEQFF.

This clonotype is medium-sized (0.01 to 0.1%) within its sample. The chain has TRBV7-3 and TRBJ2-2, with 8 bases matching TRBD2. V trimming: 1 base; J trimming: 5 bases; junction bases outside the gene matches: 9. The length of the CDR3 is 17 residues. The germline CDR1 and CDR2 sequences are SGHTA and FQGTGA. The CDR3 coding sequence is TGTGCCAGCAGCTTAAGTTCCAGCGGGAGTAGGACCGGGGAGCTGTTTTTT. This gives the protein CASSLSSSGSRTGELFF.

The table lists this clonotype with many counts. The rearrangement joins TRBV9 to TRBJ2-1; 10 bases agree with TRBD2. The closer fit of TRBJ2-5 to the DNA end suggests the J call may be wrong. The CDR3 has 14 residues. Germline loops: CDR1 SGDLS, CDR2 YYNGEE. The CDR3 bases are TGTGCCAGCAGCGCAAGACTAGCGGGAGAGACCCAGTACTTC. Its protein is CASSARLAGETQYF.

The rearrangement links TRBV12-5 to TRBJ1-1; D is unclear. V dropped 6 bases and J dropped 14 bases, with 19 bases sitting between them. Germline values: CDR1 LGHNT, CDR2 FRNRAP. This CDR3 comprises 12 residues. DNA for the CDR3: TGTGCTAGTGGGGTCGGGAGCAATGAGCAGTTCTTT. Translation: CASGVGSNEQFF.

In this sample, this clonotype turned up once. The chain joins TRBV5-5 to TRBJ2-3; D gene unclear. TRBJ1-1 matches the DNA end more closely, so the J call is doubtful. In germline, CDR1 is SGHKS, CDR2 YYEKEE (reference sequence). The CDR3 has 14 amino acids. CDR3 sequence: CASSLDVSNTEAFF. CDR3 coding DNA: TGTGCCAGCAGCTTGGATGTCTCGAACACTGAAGCTTTCTTT.

Ten or more counts support this clonotype. The chain carries TRBV12-3 or TRBV12-4 and TRBJ2-2; possible D gene TRBD1, 7 bases. The length of the CDR3 is 14 residues. With 3 bases removed from V and 4 bases from J, the gap between germline ends came to 9 bases. DNA for the CDR3: TGTGCCAGCAGTTTGCAGGGGGGCACCGGGGAGCTGTTTTTT. Amino acids: CASSLQGGTGELFF.

This clonotype showed up just a few times. The chain combines TRBV7-2 with TRBJ2-2; D unclear. CDR3 size: 14 residues. V shed 1 base and J shed 7 bases, with 10 bases lying between them. CDR1 is SGHTA, CDR2 FQGNSA, per germline. The CDR3, as DNA: TGTGCCAGCAGCTTAGTACCCGGAGTCGGGGAGCTGTTTTTT. It codes for CASSLVPGVGELFF.

The table lists this clonotype with a few counts. V gene TRBV28 combines with J gene TRBJ2-7; D may correspond to TRBD1 or TRBD2 (5 bases each). CDR3 size: 14 residues. Trimming removed 5 bases from V and 3 bases from J, with 14 bases in between. Germline V gene data show CDR1 as MDHEN and CDR2 as SYDVKM. The CDR3 bases are TGTGCCAGCAGTCTCGGGACCACTATCTACGAGCAGTACTTC. This sequence encodes CASSLGTTIYEQYF.

In its sample, this clonotype is medium-sized. This chain uses TRBV7-2 with TRBJ1-5; no clear D. This CDR3 is built from 13 residues. Germline CDR1 SGHTA, CDR2 FQGNSA. Deletions cut 4 bases from V and 6 bases from J, with 10 bases between. This CDR3 reads CASSSDRGQPQHF. The CDR3 DNA is TGTGCCAGCAGCTCTGACCGCGGTCAGCCCCAGCATTTT.

This clonotype was counted many times. This rearrangement joins TRBV18 to TRBJ2-1, with TRBD2 matching over 9 bases. The V segment lost 3 bases and the J segment 0 bases; nucleotides outside the gene matches: 6. This CDR3 is 17 amino acids long. Germline assignment: CDR1 KGHSH and CDR2 LQKENI. The CDR3 sequence: CASSPALAGSSYNEQFF. CDR3 DNA sequence: TGTGCCAGCTCACCCGCTCTAGCGGGAAGCTCCTACAATGAGCAGTTCTTC.

This clonotype was found a few times. This chain joins TRBV7-6 and TRBJ2-1, with 12 bases lining up with TRBD2. Germline assignment: CDR1 SGHVS and CDR2 FNYEAQ. Trimming removed 2 bases from V and 7 bases from J; junction bases left unmatched: 3. CDR3 length: 15 residues. CDR3: CASSLLAGGPNEQFF. The CDR3 DNA follows: TGTGCCAGCAGCTTACTAGCGGGAGGGCCTAATGAGCAGTTCTTC.

This clonotype has just a few counts. J is TRBJ2-7 and V is TRBV4-2, with 7 bases identical to TRBD2. CDR3 length equals 15 residues. Germline V gives CDR1 LGHNA, CDR2 YNFKEQ. J gave up 7 bases and V 4 bases, and 13 bases lay outside the gene matches. CDR3 nucleotides: TGTGCCAGCAGCCCGGGCGGGAGCTCCTACAATGAGCAGTACTTC. Translated, it gives CASSPGGSSYNEQYF.

This sequence joins TRBV7-2 and TRBJ1-1; the match to TRBD1 covers 10 bases. With 3 bases clipped from V and 3 bases from J, the junction kept 4 bases outside the gene matches. The CDR3 runs 15 residues. Germline V gene sequence: CDR1 SGHTA, CDR2 FQGNSA. The CDR3 coding sequence is TGTGCCAGCAGCTTTGAGACAGGGGGCCACACTGAAGCTTTCTTT. Translation gives CASSFETGGHTEAFF.

This clonotype occurred many times. The genes are TRBV2 and TRBJ1-6; tentatively, D is TRBD1 (5 bases). Germline CDR1 is SNHLY and CDR2 is FYNNEI. This CDR3 region has 14 residues. V was pared by 2 bases and J by 6 bases, with 8 bases between. The CDR3 nucleotides are TGTGCCAGCAGTGAAAGGCAGGGTAATTCACCCCTCCACTTT. This sequence encodes CASSERQGNSPLHF. Variable domain in full (rest from reference TRBV2 and TRBJ1-6): EPEVTQTPSHQVTQMGQEVILRCVPISNHLYFYWYRQILGQKVEFLVSFYNNEISEKSEIFDDQFSVERPDGSNFTLKIRSTKLEDSAMYFCASSERQGNSPLHFGNGTRLTVT.

As to this clonotype: The CDR3 end shows no conserved phenylalanine or tryptophan, and so a read error is likely. The DNA is left out, because the CDR3 cannot be placed on it with certainty; the CDR3 is given as TCRdb lists it. V and J are TRBV7-6 and TRBJ2-3; the DNA was not used to check the table's D call, TRBD1. The CDR3 sequence runs 18 residues, both termini included. The V gene's germline CDR1 is SGHVS and CDR2 FNYEAQ. Here the CDR3 reads CASSLVYSGGSNEQFFGP.

The chain combines TRBV7-2 with TRBJ2-1; 7 bases match TRBD2. This CDR3 comprises 15 residues. J gave up 4 bases and V 5 bases, and 8 bases lay outside the gene matches. From germline, CDR1 is SGHTA and CDR2 FQGNSA. This chain's CDR3 is CASSRYGRSYNEQFF. The CDR3 bases are TGTGCCAGCAGCAGGTACGGGAGGTCTTACAATGAGCAGTTCTTC.

The V call is TRBV11-2, the J call TRBJ2-4, with D tentatively TRBD1 (6 bases). Judging by the DNA end, TRBJ2-7 fits better; the J call may be wrong. This CDR3 has 14 amino acids. Germline loops: CDR1 SGHAT, CDR2 FQNNGV. The CDR3 nucleotides read TGTGCCAGCAGCTTCGACAGGCTATCCTACGAGCAGTACTTC. Its protein is CASSFDRLSYEQYF.

V gene TRBV7-2 combines with J gene TRBJ1-2; D is uncertain. V lost 6 bases to trimming and J lost 8 bases, with 22 bases between them. This CDR3 has 15 amino acids. Germline loops: CDR1 SGHTA, CDR2 FQGNSA. The CDR3 loop reads CASSFSFFSKNGYTF. As DNA, the CDR3 is TGTGCCAGCAGTTTCAGCTTCTTCAGCAAAAACGGCTACACCTTC. Full variable domain (rest looked up from reference TRBV7-2 and TRBJ1-2): GAGVSQSPSNKVTEKGKDVELRCDPISGHTALYWYRQSLGQGLEFLIYFQGNSAPDKSGLPSDRFSAERTGGSVSTLTIQRTQQEDSAVYLCASSFSFFSKNGYTFGSGTRLTVV.

The sample holds many counts of this clonotype. This chain connects TRBV27 to TRBJ1-1; D gene uncertain. The germline V and J ends were trimmed by 2 bases and 1 base, with 8 bases remaining between them. The CDR3 has 14 residues. Looked up from germline, CDR1 is MNHEY and CDR2 is SMNVEV (reference sequence). CDR3: CASSLNRQNTEAFF. CDR3 nucleotide sequence: TGTGCCAGCAGTTTAAATAGACAGAACACTGAAGCTTTCTTT.

This clonotype has a count of ten or more. The rearrangement links TRBV19 to TRBJ2-1; 12 bases are a match to TRBD2. V dropped 3 bases and J dropped 6; count of bases not matched to a gene: 6. The CDR3 extends over 16 amino acids. The germline V gene encodes CDR1 LNHDA and CDR2 SQIVND (reference sequence). DNA for the CDR3: TGTGCCAGTAGTATGCGTCCTAGCGGGAGGGTCAATGAGCAGTTCTTC. It encodes CASSMRPSGRVNEQFF.

This clonotype has only one observation. For the CDR3, the DNA is TGTGCCAGCAGCTTAAGGGCAGGGAAGCACAGTGAGCAGTTCTTC. Protein product: CASSLRAGKHSEQFF. This chain connects TRBV7-2 to TRBJ2-1; tentative D call: TRBD1 (5 bases). CDR3 length: 15 amino acids. Deletions cut 2 bases from V and 9 bases from J, with 17 bases between. Germline V gene data show CDR1 as SGHTA and CDR2 as FQGNSA. The full variable domain, rest sourced from reference TRBV7-2 and TRBJ2-1, is GAGVSQSPSNKVTEKGKDVELRCDPISGHTALYWYRQSLGQGLEFLIYFQGNSAPDKSGLPSDRFSAERTGGSVSTLTIQRTQQEDSAVYLCASSLRAGKHSEQFFGPGTRLTVL.

This clonotype was recorded at least ten times. The chain carries TRBV6-1 and TRBJ2-6; D is possibly TRBD1 (6 bases). CDR1 and CDR2 from the germline V gene are MNHNS and SASEGT. This CDR3 has 15 residues. V lost 7 bases and J lost 0, with 10 bases in between. In DNA form, the CDR3 reads TGTGCCAGCACCGGGACACTCTCTGGGGCCAACGTCCTGACTTTC. Amino acid sequence: CASTGTLSGANVLTF.

The chain joins TRBV7-3 to TRBJ2-1, with TRBD2 matching 7 bases. CDR3 length equals 15 residues. Germline CDR1 reads SGHTA; CDR2 reads FQGTGA. The V gene end was trimmed by 1 base and the J gene end by 6 bases; junction bases not matched to a gene: 6. The CDR3 coding sequence is TGTGCCAGCAGCTTAAGTTTTTCTAGCGGCAATGAGCAGTTCTTC. Translated, it gives CASSLSFSSGNEQFF.

The J gene is TRBJ1-1, the V gene TRBV12-3 or TRBV12-4; TRBD1 might be the D (6 bases). V was pared by 7 bases and J by 5 bases, with 11 bases between. The CDR3 has 12 amino acids. The CDR3 region has the DNA TGTGCCAGCAATCAACAGGGTACTGAAGCTTTCTTT. This encodes CASNQQGTEAFF.

This clonotype was recorded a few times. This rearrangement joins TRBV9 to TRBJ2-7; 12 nucleotides match TRBD2. From germline, CDR1 is SGDLS and CDR2 YYNGEE. The CDR3 is 14 residues long. With V trimmed by 4 bases and J by 4 bases, 3 bases remained unmatched. CDR3 sequence (DNA): TGTGCCAGCAGCATCGGGACTAGCGGGTACGAGCAGTACTTC. Protein: CASSIGTSGYEQYF.

V is TRBV6-5 and J is TRBJ2-4; 12 bases agree with TRBD2. The J call is in doubt because the DNA end fits TRBJ2-5 better. CDR3 length: 14 amino acids. Germline V gene sequence: CDR1 MNHEY, CDR2 SVGAGI. CDR3 bases: TGTGCCAGCAGTACTAGCGGGGGGTGGGAGACCCAGTACTTC. This codes for CASSTSGGWETQYF.

This clonotype was recorded a few times. This sequence joins TRBV7-6 and TRBJ2-1; no firm D call. CDR1 and CDR2 from the germline V gene are SGHVS and FNYEAQ. V was clipped by 5 bases and J by 4 bases, with 6 bases between them. This CDR3 region has 12 residues. DNA of the CDR3: TGTGCCAGCAGCCACAGATACAATGAGCAGTTCTTC. Protein sequence: CASSHRYNEQFF.

In this sample, this clonotype turned up many times. This may be a read error: a much more frequent sequence differs by one nucleotide. The rearrangement joins TRBV7-2 to TRBJ2-1; 8 nucleotides line up with TRBD1. The J call is in doubt because the DNA end fits TRBJ2-7 better. This CDR3 contains 15 residues. Germline CDR1 is SGHTA and CDR2 is FQGNSA. In nucleotides, the CDR3 is TGTGCCAGCAGCTTAAGGACAGGGAAGCACAATGAGCAGTACTTC. Translated, it gives CASSLRTGKHNEQYF.

The V and J genes are TRBV7-6 and TRBJ2-3, with TRBD2 identical over 7 bases. Per germline, CDR1 SGHVS and CDR2 FNYEAQ. The CDR3 consists of 15 residues. The trim removed 1 base at V and 8 bases at J, leaving 9 bases unmatched. The CDR3 is CASSLEPGLQTTQYF. Here the CDR3 DNA reads TGTGCCAGCAGCTTAGAACCGGGACTACAGACTACGCAGTATTTT.